These T cell receptor beta chains were read from a single sample in a study of identical twins. MiXCR, run by TCRdb on the 5' RACE reads, gives a single entry per CDR3 protein. The profile shows nearly 650,000 distinct CDR3 sequences, just over 7% of them singletons. This sample was shared with a second study, whose subject was yellow fever vaccine responses in identical twins.

Specimen: PBMCs. These receptors were obtained from a woman aged 18-29 years in good health. The conserved cysteine and the conserved F or W are not part of the CDR3 here. Fields, in order: J gene, clone size, V gene, CDR3 protein. Some rows mark clone size as missing; the rest say once, few, many or name a class of expanded clone.

J: TRBJ2-1; size: many; V: TRBV12-3/TRBV12-4; CDR3: ASSPTGPYNEQF
J: TRBJ1-6; size: few; V: TRBV5-1; CDR3: ASSLALQDSPLH
J: TRBJ2-6; size: few; V: TRBV24-1; CDR3: AVRDSGPSGANVLT
J: TRBJ2-1; size: many; V: TRBV2; CDR3: ASSDPGSYNEQF
J: TRBJ2-7; size: few; V: TRBV20-1; CDR3: SAHSGGTTTQY
J: TRBJ2-4; size: few; V: TRBV4-1; CDR3: ASSQGGWENIQY
J: TRBJ2-5; size: -; V: TRBV2; CDR3: ASNSEVAGEETQY
J: TRBJ2-7; size: few; V: TRBV18; CDR3: ASSPGEGASYEQY
J: TRBJ1-1; size: many; V: TRBV27; CDR3: ASSSTTRGTEAF
J: TRBJ2-1; size: -; V: TRBV6-1; CDR3: ASSPGPSVGNEQF
J: TRBJ2-3; size: many; V: TRBV15; CDR3: ATSRVRAPDGAQY
J: TRBJ2-5; size: -; V: TRBV10-2; CDR3: ATLTSGGIQETQY
J: TRBJ2-6; size: many; V: TRBV5-6; CDR3: ASSIRGPSGANVLT
J: TRBJ2-1; size: -; V: TRBV6-1; CDR3: ASSRGQGLLTYNEQF
J: TRBJ2-1; size: -; V: TRBV27; CDR3: ASSYRSNEQF
J: TRBJ2-1; size: -; V: TRBV3-1; CDR3: ACCLAGGTSRLGNEQF
J: TRBJ2-3; size: -; V: TRBV6-5; CDR3: ASTLWRAPDTQY
J: TRBJ2-1; size: few; V: TRBV4-1; CDR3: ASSQGPTKEQF
J: TRBJ2-3; size: few; V: TRBV11-1; CDR3: ASSLPLAGGPGKDTQY
J: TRBJ1-4; size: few; V: TRBV4-1; CDR3: ASSQGVEKLF
J: TRBJ2-5; size: few; V: TRBV6-1; CDR3: ASTRDALGEETQY
J: TRBJ2-2; size: few; V: TRBV6-5; CDR3: ASRRDRGVGELF
J: TRBJ2-7; size: few; V: TRBV21-1; CDR3: ASSKEDRGTGLAGGYEQY
J: TRBJ2-2; size: few; V: TRBV12-5; CDR3: ASGPPGQGATGELF
J: TRBJ2-3; size: many; V: TRBV9; CDR3: ASSVGLAATDTQY
J: TRBJ2-1; size: -; V: TRBV20-1; CDR3: SASGRVFDNEQF
J: TRBJ1-5; size: -; V: TRBV7-9; CDR3: ASAEQGSQPQH
J: TRBJ2-1; size: -; V: TRBV20-1; CDR3: SARPGQGSYNEQF
J: TRBJ2-1; size: few; V: TRBV7-9; CDR3: ASSPPSSGRPNNEQF
J: TRBJ1-1; size: -; V: TRBV20-1; CDR3: SASNGRAGDLF
J: TRBJ2-2; size: many; V: TRBV29-1; CDR3: SVEDPGQGGTGELF
J: TRBJ2-1; size: few; V: TRBV11-2; CDR3: ASSLTPGTGLSYNEQF
J: TRBJ1-2; size: -; V: TRBV20-1; CDR3: SARGGAFGYT
J: TRBJ1-2; size: few; V: TRBV4-2; CDR3: ASSQASGQNYGYT
J: TRBJ2-2; size: -; V: TRBV11-2; CDR3: ASSLVGQGKNTGELF
J: TRBJ2-2; size: many; V: TRBV3-1; CDR3: ASSSTTSGRVVKKLF
J: TRBJ1-6; size: -; V: TRBV28; CDR3: ASSHPGVVAVRAYNSPLH
J: TRBJ1-2; size: few; V: TRBV7-2; CDR3: ASSPRQGTKGYGYT
J: TRBJ1-1; size: -; V: TRBV12-3/TRBV12-4; CDR3: ASRVGTGSEAF
J: TRBJ2-2; size: many; V: TRBV4-1; CDR3: ASSRGGQDLTGELF
J: TRBJ1-1; size: -; V: TRBV14; CDR3: ASSYFGAPGTEAF
J: TRBJ1-2; size: few; V: TRBV19; CDR3: ASSMDPVYGYT
J: TRBJ1-5; size: few; V: TRBV15; CDR3: ATSMSGTGLDQPQH